These T cell receptor beta chains were read from a single sample in a study of neurological immune-mediated disorders. One entry per CDR3 protein results from TCRdb running MiXCR on the 5' RACE reads. The sample lists more than 30,000 distinct CDR3 sequences; 10% to 15% were seen once. The specimen was CD4+ T cells from blood. The receptors originated from a female donor with HTLV-1-associated myelopathy (HAM/TSP). The CDR3 runs from the conserved cysteine through the conserved F or W. D genes are given only for firm matches. Size values are once, few and many counts, or a class for expanded clones, and some rows have none.

v_gene	abundance	d_gene	j_gene	CDR3aa	CDR3nt
TRBV5-1	many	-	TRBJ2-1	CASSLEQEQFF	TGCGCCAGCAGCTTGGAACAGGAGCAGTTCTTC
TRBV19	many	TRBD2	TRBJ2-5	CASSITGTSNSETQYF	TGTGCCAGTAGTATCACCGGGACTAGTAATAGTGAGACCCAGTACTTC
TRBV4-2	many	TRBD1	TRBJ1-2	CASSPEQGADYGYTF	TGTGCCAGCAGCCCCGAACAGGGGGCGGACTATGGCTACACCTTC
TRBV5-5	many	-	TRBJ2-7	CASARTEAYEQYF	TGTGCCAGCGCGAGGACAGAGGCCTACGAGCAGTACTTC
TRBV6-5	many	TRBD2	TRBJ2-1	CASSKSGTSKRGAQFF	TGTGCCAGCAGTAAATCCGGGACTAGCAAAAGGGGGGCGCAGTTCTTC
TRBV18	many	TRBD1	TRBJ1-1	CASSRGQGPTEAFF	TGTGCCAGCTCACGGGGACAGGGGCCCACTGAAGCTTTCTTT
TRBV28	many	-	TRBJ1-1	CASPGQGEAFF	TGTGCCAGCCCAGGGCAGGGTGAAGCTTTCTTT
TRBV7-8	-	TRBD1	TRBJ1-5	CASSLTGRSNQPQHF	TGTGCCAGCAGCTTGACAGGGAGAAGCAATCAGCCCCAGCATTTT
TRBV7-8	-	-	TRBJ2-1	CASSSTGLAVDHEQFF	TGTGCCAGCAGCTCAACGGGATTAGCGGTAGATCATGAGCAGTTCTTC
TRBV15	-	TRBD1	TRBJ1-6	CATSRSGQEESPLHF	TGTGCCACCAGCAGATCCGGACAGGAGGAGTCACCCCTACACTTT
TRBV7-7	-	-	TRBJ1-5	CASNFWAVSNQPQHF	TGTGCTAGCAACTTCTGGGCAGTTAGCAATCAGCCCCAGCATTTT
TRBV20-1	many	-	TRBJ2-5	CSATGPGPETQYF	TGCAGTGCAACAGGGCCGGGTCCCGAGACCCAGTACTTC
TRBV7-9	many	TRBD1	TRBJ1-2	CASSFGQGSSYGYTF	TGTGCCAGCAGCTTTGGACAGGGGAGCAGCTATGGCTACACCTTC
TRBV5-6	many	-	TRBJ2-7	CASSYGGPRDISNEQYF	TGTGCCAGCAGCTACGGGGGCCCTCGGGACATCTCTAACGAGCAGTACTTC
TRBV6-1	many	TRBD1	TRBJ1-2	CASSEEATGEFRGGYTF	TGTGCCAGCAGTGAAGAGGCGACAGGGGAATTCCGGGGGGGCTACACCTTC
TRBV18	-	TRBD1	TRBJ2-7	CASSPRQGVYEQYF	TGTGCCAGCTCACCGAGACAGGGAGTGTACGAGCAGTACTTC
TRBV5-1	many	-	TRBJ2-5	CASSFRQYQETQYF	TGCGCCAGCAGCTTCCGGCAGTACCAAGAGACCCAGTACTTC
TRBV7-8	many	-	TRBJ2-2	CASSVDRYTGELFF	TGTGCCAGCAGCGTCGACAGGTACACCGGGGAGCTGTTTTTT
TRBV29-1	many	TRBD1	TRBJ1-2	CSVGQGGGDGYTF	TGCAGCGTTGGACAGGGAGGGGGGGATGGCTACACCTTC
TRBV20-1	many	-	TRBJ2-1	CSARDRRQGNEQFF	TGCAGTGCTAGAGATCGGCGGCAAGGGAATGAGCAGTTCTTC
TRBV12-3/TRBV12-4	few	TRBD1	TRBJ1-6	CASSTRTGGDSPLHF	TGTGCCAGCAGCACCCGGACAGGGGGCGATTCACCCCTCCACTTT
TRBV2	many	-	TRBJ2-1	CASSLSSGTYNEQFF	TGTGCCAGCAGTCTGTCAAGCGGCACGTACAATGAGCAGTTCTTC
TRBV5-1	many	TRBD2	TRBJ2-3	CASSLGPSGGAGTDTQYF	TGCGCCAGCAGCTTGGGTCCTAGCGGGGGGGCCGGCACAGATACGCAGTATTTT
TRBV7-9	many	-	TRBJ2-5	CASSSHGQETQYF	TGTGCCAGCAGCTCACACGGGCAAGAGACCCAGTACTTC
TRBV7-9	many	-	TRBJ2-1	CASSSRRNEQFF	TGTGCCAGCAGCTCTAGGAGGAATGAGCAGTTCTTC
TRBV7-8	medium-sized	-	TRBJ2-2	CASTTGAGGTGELFF	TGTGCCAGCACGACGGGGGCAGGGGGCACCGGGGAGCTGTTTTTT
TRBV28	many	-	TRBJ2-3	CASSLDGGARKQYF	TGTGCCAGCAGCCTAGATGGGGGGGCGCGCAAGCAGTATTTT
TRBV6-1	-	-	TRBJ2-3	CVSKLDSPRGYPQYF	TGTGTCAGCAAACTAGACAGCCCCAGGGGTTATCCGCAGTATTTT
TRBV12-3/TRBV12-4	many	-	TRBJ1-1	CASSPTPNTEAFF	TGTGCCAGCAGTCCTACACCGAACACTGAAGCTTTCTTT
TRBV14	many	-	TRBJ1-4	CASINQDLNEKLFF	TGTGCCAGCATCAACCAGGACCTTAATGAAAAACTGTTTTTT
TRBV5-1	many	-	TRBJ1-1	CASSKLENTEAFF	TGCGCCAGCAGCAAGTTGGAGAACACTGAAGCTTTCTTT
TRBV20-1	many	-	TRBJ1-1	CSLSRGEWTEAFF	TGCAGTTTGTCCAGGGGCGAGTGGACTGAAGCTTTCTTT
TRBV7-9	many	TRBD1	TRBJ2-5	CASSGAGGPQETQYF	TGTGCCAGCAGCGGAGCAGGGGGCCCCCAAGAGACCCAGTACTTC
TRBV4-1	-	TRBD2	TRBJ2-3	CASSYPGLAGFTDTQYF	TGCGCCAGCAGCTACCCGGGACTAGCGGGGTTCACAGATACGCAGTATTTT
TRBV10-3	many	-	TRBJ1-4	CAIRGAGNEKLFF	TGTGCCATCAGGGGGGCCGGCAATGAAAAACTGTTTTTT
TRBV4-1	many	-	TRBJ2-2	CASSQGFWNTGELFF	TGCGCCAGCAGCCAAGGGTTCTGGAACACCGGGGAGCTGTTTTTT
TRBV20-1	many	-	TRBJ2-3	CSAEGGTTDRQYF	TGCAGTGCCGAGGGGGGAACCACAGATAGGCAGTATTTT
TRBV10-2	many	-	TRBJ2-1	CASSELDSYNEQFF	TGCGCCAGCAGTGAGCTGGACTCCTACAATGAGCAGTTCTTC
TRBV7-2	many	TRBD1	TRBJ2-7	CASSLQGASYEQYF	TGTGCCAGCAGCTTGCAGGGGGCGAGCTACGAGCAGTACTTC
TRBV5-1	many	-	TRBJ2-1	CASSSGAASSYNEQFF	TGCGCCAGCAGCTCGGGGGCCGCGAGCTCCTACAATGAGCAGTTCTTC
TRBV20-1	many	-	TRBJ2-1	CSRSGGGGNEQFF	TGCAGTCGCTCGGGGGGAGGGGGTAATGAGCAGTTCTTC
TRBV20-1	medium-sized	-	TRBJ2-1	CSARDPVGNEQFF	TGCAGTGCTAGAGATCCCGTCGGGAATGAGCAGTTCTTC
TRBV7-8	many	TRBD1	TRBJ1-2	CASSLRQGVGGYTF	TGTGCCAGCAGCTTGCGGCAGGGGGTCGGGGGCTACACCTTC
TRBV10-3	medium-sized	-	TRBJ1-1	CAISVSTPGHGQNTEAFF	TGTGCCATCAGTGTTTCCACCCCGGGACACGGACAAAACACTGAAGCTTTCTTT
TRBV2	many	-	TRBJ2-5	CASGIGVGETQYF	TGTGCCAGTGGCATAGGGGTCGGCGAGACCCAGTACTTC
TRBV20-1	many	TRBD1	TRBJ1-1	CSAREMGGTENTEAFF	TGCAGTGCTAGAGAGATGGGGGGGACAGAGAACACTGAAGCTTTCTTT
TRBV29-1	many	-	TRBJ1-4	CSVEDPRAGTNEKLFF	TGCAGCGTTGAAGATCCCAGGGCGGGTACTAATGAAAAACTGTTTTTT
TRBV6-5	many	-	TRBJ2-5	CASSTRNPGTQETQYF	TGTGCCAGCAGTACTCGTAATCCCGGGACTCAAGAGACCCAGTACTTC
TRBV7-2	many	TRBD2	TRBJ2-1	CASSHLLAGDNVMVGNEQFF	TGTGCCAGCAGCCACCTACTAGCGGGAGATAATGTCATGGTGGGCAATGAGCAGTTCTTC
TRBV7-6	-	-	TRBJ2-1	CASSAGSGTNEQFF	TGTGCCAGCAGTGCGGGGAGCGGAACCAATGAGCAGTTCTTC
TRBV5-1	many	TRBD1	TRBJ2-4	CASSLAGGSSKKNIQYF	TGCGCCAGCAGCTTGGCAGGGGGATCGTCTAAAAAAAACATTCAGTACTTC
TRBV20-1	many	-	TRBJ1-2	CSASFSDNYGYTF	TGCAGTGCTAGTTTTTCAGATAACTATGGCTACACCTTC
TRBV7-9	many	-	TRBJ1-5	CASNEGFNQPQHF	TGTGCCAGCAACGAGGGGTTCAATCAGCCCCAGCATTTT